A single sample gave rise to the 24 T cell receptor beta chains below, sequenced in a study of blood T cell repertoires in COVID-19. Profiled with immunoSEQ multiplex PCR; TCRdb holds only in-frame clones, not every one. Of some 120,000 clones listed, roughly nine tenths are singletons. Sequencing was performed on peripheral blood. The receptor set was obtained from a man between 65 and 85 years old with active or convalescent COVID-19.

The V and J genes are TRBV19 and TRBJ2-1, with TRBD1 identical over 7 bases. The CDR3 has 13 amino acids. The germline V gene encodes CDR1 LNHDA and CDR2 SQIVND (reference sequence). With V trimmed by 3 bases and J by 8 bases, 4 bases remained unmatched. The CDR3 protein is CASSIKQGYEQFF. DNA of the CDR3: TGTGCCAGTAGTATCAAACAGGGGTATGAGCAGTTCTTC.

J is TRBJ1-2 and V is TRBV9; TRBD1 agrees at 8 bases. This CDR3 has 15 residues. CDR1 and CDR2 (germline): SGDLS, YYNGEE. Unmatched junction bases numbered 7, after V lost 6 bases and J lost 0 bases. The CDR3 protein is CASKRGQASNYGYTF. CDR3 DNA sequence: TGTGCCAGCAAAAGGGGACAGGCTTCTAACTATGGCTACACCTTC.

The DNA for the CDR3 is TGTGCCAGCAGCCCTGGGGGACTTTACAATGAGCAGTTCTTC. As protein: CASSPGGLYNEQFF. The chain carries TRBV7-3 and TRBJ2-1, with TRBD2 as a possible D gene (6 bases). Germline values: CDR1 SGHTA, CDR2 FQGTGA. V was cut by 5 bases and J by 4 bases, with 12 bases left in between. The CDR3 covers 14 residues.

This clone was picked up a small number of times. The chain uses TRBV30 and TRBJ2-1, with 7 nucleotides matching TRBD1. CDR3 length: 13 amino acids. The V segment lost 2 bases and the J segment 5 bases; nucleotides outside the gene matches: 3. Germline CDR1 is GTSNPN and CDR2 is SVGIG (reference sequence). CDR3 sequence (DNA): TGTGCCTGGAGTTTGGGACAGAACAATGAGCAGTTCTTC. Encoded protein: CAWSLGQNNEQFF.

The chain has TRBV24-1 and TRBJ2-1, with TRBD2 matching over 10 bases. Trimming at V came to 4 bases and at J to 5 bases, leaving 10 bases not matched to a gene. CDR3 length: 17 residues. Germline V gene data show CDR1 as KGHDR and CDR2 as SFDVKD. This chain's CDR3 is CATSDPYGLAGDNEQFF. CDR3 coding DNA: TGTGCCACCAGTGACCCGTACGGGCTAGCGGGAGACAATGAGCAGTTCTTC.

As regards this clone: Within the sample, other DNA sequences also encode this same CDR3. The chain has TRBV7-2 and TRBJ1-5; a weak D match, TRBD1 (5 bases). Germline assignment: CDR1 SGHTA and CDR2 FQGNSA. The V end lost 2 bases, the J end lost 2 bases, and 7 bases lay between the germline ends. The CDR3 has 14 amino acids. The CDR3 region has the DNA TGTGCCAGCAGCTTACAGGGCGGCAATCAGCCCCAGCATTTT. It yields the protein CASSLQGGNQPQHF.

V and J are TRBV19 and TRBJ2-1; D gene uncertain. Germline CDR1 LNHDA, CDR2 SQIVND (reference sequence). The CDR3 covers 14 residues. V gave up 2 bases and J gave up 5 bases, with 10 bases separating them. Here the CDR3 DNA reads TGTGCCAGTAGTATATACTCCGCGGACAATGAGCAGTTCTTC. Its protein is CASSIYSADNEQFF.

The chain couples TRBV27 to TRBJ2-7, with unresolved D. The germline V and J ends were trimmed by 2 bases and 0 bases, with 5 bases remaining between them. The germline CDR1 and CDR2 sequences are MNHEY and SMNVEV (reference sequence). This CDR3 spans 13 amino acids. CDR3 region: CASSLTDSYEQYF. CDR3 sequence (DNA): TGTGCCAGCAGTTTAACAGACTCCTACGAGCAGTACTTC.

This chain uses TRBV5-8 with TRBJ2-3; 7 nucleotides match TRBD2. This CDR3 is 16 amino acids long. Germline CDR1 is SGHTS and CDR2 is YDEGEE. Trimming at V came to 4 bases and at J to 2 bases, leaving 10 bases not matched to a gene. CDR3 sequence: CASSLGLVVHTDTQYF. CDR3 nucleotide sequence: TGTGCCAGCAGCCTCGGACTAGTTGTTCACACAGATACGCAGTATTTT.

CDR3 DNA sequence: TGCGCCAGCAGCTTGGAGGGGCCAGGGGGCGGCTATGGCTACACCTTC. Translated: CASSLEGPGGGYGYTF. The chain links TRBV5-1 to TRBJ1-2; 8 bases are a match to TRBD1. The length of the CDR3 is 16 residues. The V gene end was trimmed by 0 bases and the J gene end by 4 bases; junction bases not matched to a gene: 8. Germline V gene lookup returns CDR1 SGHRS and CDR2 YFSETQ.

The J gene is TRBJ2-1, the V gene TRBV4-1; D might be TRBD1 (6 bases). V shed 4 bases and J shed 6 bases, with 10 bases lying between them. Germline CDR1 and CDR2: MGHRA and YSYEKL. The CDR3 loop spans 13 amino acids. The CDR3 loop reads CASSPDSLNEQFF. CDR3 nucleotide sequence: TGCGCCAGCAGCCCGGACAGCCTCAATGAGCAGTTCTTC.

The chain links TRBV4-2 to TRBJ2-7; no firm D call. Germline V gene lookup returns CDR1 LGHNA and CDR2 YNFKEQ. This CDR3 comprises 16 residues. Between the trimmed V and J ends, which lost 3 bases and 4 bases, there was a span of 19 bases. The CDR3 sequence: CASSQFLVPTEYEQYF. The CDR3 DNA is TGTGCCAGCAGCCAGTTTTTGGTCCCCACGGAGTACGAGCAGTACTTC.

The genes are TRBV10-3 and TRBJ1-4, with D unclear. The length of the CDR3 is 12 residues. Looked up from germline, CDR1 is ENHRY and CDR2 is SYGVKD. V lost 7 bases and J 8 bases, leaving 11 bases between the germline ends. CDR3 DNA sequence: TGTGCCATCAAGGGAGCCGGGGAAAAACTGTTTTTT. Its translation is CAIKGAGEKLFF.

The V gene is TRBV7-9, the J gene TRBJ2-7, with 9 bases that match TRBD1. CDR3 length: 15 amino acids. Trimming took 5 bases from V and 3 from J; bases not matched to a gene: 8. Germline CDR1 and CDR2: SEHNR and FQNEAQ (reference sequence). CDR3 residues: CASSDRTGDLYEQYF. For the CDR3, the DNA is TGTGCCAGCAGCGACCGGACAGGGGATCTCTACGAGCAGTACTTC. Variable domain in full (rest from reference TRBV7-9 and TRBJ2-7): DTGVSQNPRHKITKRGQNVTFRCDPISEHNRLYWYRQTLGQGPEFLTYFQNEAQLEKSRLLSDRFSAERPKGSFSTLEIQRTEQGDSAMYLCASSDRTGDLYEQYFGPGTRLTVT.

This clone was picked up a small number of times. The chain joins TRBV6-5 to TRBJ1-3; unclear D gene. Germline values: CDR1 MNHEY, CDR2 SVGAGI. The CDR3 runs 13 residues. Deletions cut 6 bases from V and 7 bases from J, with 13 bases between. CDR3 nucleotide sequence: TGTGCCAGCAGCCTCGGGAGCCCGAACACCATATATTTT. Translating it yields CASSLGSPNTIYF.

This CDR3 reads CASSIDRGRNQPQHF. DNA for the CDR3: TGTGCCAGTAGTATAGACAGGGGGCGAAATCAGCCCCAGCATTTT. V and J are TRBV19 and TRBJ1-5, with 8 bases matching TRBD1. There are 15 residues in the CDR3. After removal of 0 bases from V and 4 bases from J, the junction contained 2 bases not matched to a gene. Germline loops: CDR1 LNHDA, CDR2 SQIVND (reference sequence).

J is TRBJ2-7 and V is TRBV6-5, with D possibly TRBD2 on 6 matching bases. Trimming removed 6 bases from V and 2 bases from J, with 17 bases in between. The CDR3 is made up of 15 amino acids. Germline CDR1 is MNHEY and CDR2 is SVGAGI. Here the CDR3 reads CASREGREMTYEQYF. DNA of the CDR3: TGTGCCAGCAGGGAGGGACGGGAGATGACCTACGAGCAGTACTTC.

The chain recombines TRBV24-1 with TRBJ2-3; D is possibly TRBD2 (6 bases). Trimming removed 8 bases from V and 3 bases from J, with 11 bases in between. Germline CDR1 and CDR2: KGHDR and SFDVKD. This CDR3 spans 13 amino acids. In DNA, the CDR3 is TGTGCCACCAAGACTAGGGTGACAGATACGCAGTATTTT. It specifies CATKTRVTDTQYF.

V is TRBV5-4 and J is TRBJ2-2; 8 bases map to TRBD2. Per the germline V gene, CDR1 is SGHNT and CDR2 is YYREEE (reference sequence). The CDR3 length is 15 residues. With V trimmed by 1 base and J by 1 base, 0 bases remained unmatched. The CDR3 DNA follows: TGTGCCAGCAGCTTGACTAGCGGGAACACCGGGGAGCTGTTTTTT. Encoded protein: CASSLTSGNTGELFF.

In its sample, this clone was seen once. This sample also contains other DNA sequences that code for the same CDR3. The gene calls are TRBV19 and TRBJ2-3; TRBD2 matches 10 bases. The germline V gene encodes CDR1 LNHDA and CDR2 SQIVND (reference sequence). V dropped 6 bases and J dropped 1; count of bases not matched to a gene: 4. The CDR3 length is 15 residues. CDR3 region: CASSAGTSGTDTQYF. DNA of the CDR3: TGTGCCAGTAGCGCCGGGACTAGCGGCACAGATACGCAGTATTTT.

The V call is TRBV28, the J call TRBJ1-5; D is perhaps TRBD1 (6 bases). This CDR3 region has 13 residues. Germline lookup yields CDR1 MDHEN and CDR2 SYDVKM. V was cut by 7 bases and J by 5 bases, with 12 bases left in between. For the CDR3, the DNA is TGTGCCAGCATCATGGGGGGGCATCAGCCCCAGCATTTT. Its translation: CASIMGGHQPQHF.

This chain uses TRBV6-4 with TRBJ2-1, with 9 bases matching TRBD1. The ends lost 6 bases at V and 4 bases at J; junction bases unmatched: 4. Looked up from germline, CDR1 is MRHNA and CDR2 is SNTAGT. The CDR3 consists of 14 residues. CDR3 nucleotides: TGTGCCAGCAGCGGGACAGGGTCGTACAATGAGCAGTTCTTC. Amino acids: CASSGTGSYNEQFF.

This chain connects TRBV25-1 to TRBJ1-1; TRBD1 matches at 11 bases. Trimming at V came to 6 bases and at J to 6 bases, leaving 9 bases not matched to a gene. The CDR3 is 15 amino acids. Germline CDR1 is MGHDK and CDR2 is SYGVNS. CDR3 bases: TGTGCCAGCAGCCTCACGGGACAGGGGGTTCCTGAAGCTTTCTTT. Its translation: CASSLTGQGVPEAFF.

The chain has TRBV27 and TRBJ2-2; no definite D call. CDR1 MNHEY and CDR2 SMNVEV come from the germline V gene (reference sequence). CDR3 length: 15 amino acids. The ends were cut back, 2 bases at V and 4 bases at J, with 11 bases in the middle. In nucleotides, the CDR3 is TGTGCCAGCAGTTTAGAGAGCCCCCGCACCGGGGAGCTGTTTTTT. Translation gives CASSLESPRTGELFF.